These T cell receptor beta chains were read from a single sample in a study of blood T cells in healthy people across ages. TCRdb reprocessed the 5' RACE reads with MiXCR, giving one entry per CDR3 protein. The repertoire holds around 800,000 distinct CDR3 sequences, 35% to 60% seen once, with less than 20% in the top ten. The specimen sequenced was blood. These receptors were collected from an older man in good health. Both conserved end residues are part of each CDR3. D genes are given only for firm matches. Size is stated for part of the rows, as once, few or many counts, or as a class when the clone is expanded.

j_call d_call v_call clone_size cdr3_nt cdr3_aa
TRBJ2-6 NA TRBV28 few TGTGCCAGCAGTGGAGCAGGGGCTGGGGCCAACGTCCTGACTTTC CASSGAGAGANVLTF
TRBJ2-7 NA TRBV7-2 NA TGTGCCAGCAGCTTCGGAGGGACAAGGGGGTACGAGCAGTACTTC CASSFGGTRGYEQYF
TRBJ2-5 TRBD2 TRBV28 NA TGTGCCAGCAGTAAGGGACTAGCGGGGGTCGATGAGCAGTACTTC CASSKGLAGVDEQYF
TRBJ2-2 TRBD1 TRBV3-1 NA TGTGCCAGCAGCCAAGCAACCACCGGGACAGGGCTCTCCGGGGAGCTGTTTTTT CASSQATTGTGLSGELFF
TRBJ2-3 NA TRBV12-3/TRBV12-4 NA TGTGCCAGCAGATTAGTTTTAGATACGCAGTATTTT CASRLVLDTQYF
TRBJ2-1 TRBD2 TRBV28 few TGTGCCAGCAGTTCCCATAGCGGGAGAGCCTACAATGAGCAGTTCTTC CASSSHSGRAYNEQFF
TRBJ2-5 NA TRBV6-2/TRBV6-3 NA TGTGCCAGCAGTTCGCTGCTACAAGAGACCCAGTACTTC CASSSLLQETQYF
TRBJ2-3 TRBD1 TRBV6-1 NA TGTGCCAGCAGTACCCCCCGGGACAGGGGCGGCAAATATGGCACAGATACGCAGTATTTT CASSTPRDRGGKYGTDTQYF
TRBJ2-7 TRBD2 TRBV5-1 NA TGCGCCAGCAGCTTATCGACTAGCGGGAGCTACGAGCAGTACTTC CASSLSTSGSYEQYF
TRBJ1-1 TRBD1 TRBV6-1 NA TGTGCCAGCAGCCGAGGACAGGTCATGAACACTGAAGCTTTCTTT CASSRGQVMNTEAFF
TRBJ2-5 NA TRBV7-2 few TGTGCCAGCAGCAAACGGACCCCAGGGAAGGAGACCCAGTACTTC CASSKRTPGKETQYF
TRBJ2-7 NA TRBV7-9 few TGTGCCAGCAGCTTAGATCTCCCCGGTCAGGTCCGCGAGCAGTACTTC CASSLDLPGQVREQYF
TRBJ1-1 NA TRBV21-1 NA TGTGGTGGAACCATGAACACTGAAGCTTTCTTT CGGTMNTEAFF
TRBJ2-3 TRBD1 TRBV20-1 NA TGCAGTGCTCCCCGGACAGGGGGCGGCACAGATACGCAGTATTTT CSAPRTGGGTDTQYF
TRBJ2-3 NA TRBV5-1 NA TGCGCCAGCAGCTTAGGAACGGGAGTATCAGATACGCAGTATTTT CASSLGTGVSDTQYF
TRBJ2-1 TRBD2 TRBV7-7 NA TGTGCTAGCAGCTTAGGGGTAGCGGGCTACAATGAGCAGTTCTTC CASSLGVAGYNEQFF
TRBJ2-7 TRBD2 TRBV4-1 NA TGCGCCAGCAGGGGGCGAGCGGGAGACTACGAGCAGTACTTC CASRGRAGDYEQYF
TRBJ1-6 TRBD1 TRBV6-1 once TGTGCCAGCAGTGGGGGACAGGGGTTGAATTCACCCCTCCACTTT CASSGGQGLNSPLHF
TRBJ2-3 TRBD1 TRBV28 NA TGTGCCAGCAGCGAGACCGGGACAGGGTCAGATACGCAGTATTTT CASSETGTGSDTQYF
TRBJ2-5 TRBD2 TRBV5-1 NA TGCGCCGGCCGGAGACTAGCGGTTGCTGGGGAGACCCAGTACTTC CAGRRLAVAGETQYF
TRBJ2-1 NA TRBV7-2 NA TGTGCCAGCAGCTTGGGAATGAGGGCAGATGAGCAGTTCTTC CASSLGMRADEQFF
TRBJ2-7 NA TRBV6-2/TRBV6-3 NA TGTGCCAGCAGGACCCCAAACTACGAGCAGTACTTC CASRTPNYEQYF
TRBJ2-3 TRBD2 TRBV5-1 NA TGCGCCAGCAGCTTGGTTAGCGGGAGTTACCATCCCACGCAGTATTTT CASSLVSGSYHPTQYF
TRBJ1-1 NA TRBV7-9 NA TGTGCCGGCAGCCCACTGACTCCTGAAGCTTTCTTT CAGSPLTPEAFF
TRBJ2-3 TRBD1 TRBV7-6 NA TGTGCCAGCAGCTTATACCGGGACAGGGGCACAGATACGCAGTATTTT CASSLYRDRGTDTQYF
TRBJ2-7 TRBD1 TRBV6-5 few TGTGCCAGCAGCAGAACAGGGGGCGAGCAGTACTTC CASSRTGGEQYF
TRBJ2-7 NA TRBV29-1 NA TGCAGCGTTGAGGGCACGTCGCTCGACGAGCAGTACTTC CSVEGTSLDEQYF
TRBJ2-7 NA TRBV28 many TGTGCCAGCAAGGCACTGTATAACGAGCAGTACTTC CASKALYNEQYF
TRBJ2-1 NA TRBV3-1 NA TGTGCCAGCAGCCCGGGGGCGGGATCCTACAATGAGCAGTTCTTC CASSPGAGSYNEQFF
TRBJ2-1 TRBD2 TRBV20-1 NA TGCAGTGCTTGGACTAGCGGGAGGGATTGCAATGAGCAGTTCTTC CSAWTSGRDCNEQFF
TRBJ2-1 TRBD2 TRBV12-3/TRBV12-4 NA TGTGCCAGCAGTCCGTTCGGGACTAGCGGAGACGGCCCCTACAATGAGCAGTTCTTC CASSPFGTSGDGPYNEQFF
TRBJ2-3 NA TRBV7-3 NA TGTGTCAGCAGCCCGGTAGGGCCTGGCTTGGCCGATACGCAGTATTTT CVSSPVGPGLADTQYF
TRBJ2-7 NA TRBV7-2 NA TGTGCCAGCAGCTTAGAGGGATCTACCTACGAGCAGTACTTC CASSLEGSTYEQYF
TRBJ2-7 TRBD1 TRBV11-3 NA TGTGCCAGCAGCGCACAGGGGTTGGATTCCTACGAGCAGTACTTC CASSAQGLDSYEQYF
TRBJ2-1 TRBD1 TRBV9 NA TGTGCCAGCAGCTCCCTAGCCCGGACAGGGGGAGGCGATGAGCAGTTCTTC CASSSLARTGGGDEQFF
TRBJ2-1 NA TRBV27 NA TGTGCCAGCAGCCACGGGGAAGGGGAGCAGTTCTTC CASSHGEGEQFF
TRBJ2-3 NA TRBV12-3/TRBV12-4 few TGTGCCAGCAGTTTACACGGCGTCACCAGCACAGATACGCAGTATTTT CASSLHGVTSTDTQYF
TRBJ2-7 NA TRBV3-1 NA TGTGCCAGCAGCCACTCTATGTACGAGCAGTACTTC CASSHSMYEQYF
TRBJ2-1 TRBD2 TRBV5-1 few TGCGCCAGCAGCTTGGAGGGACTAGCGGGAGTCCCCTACAATGAGCAGTTCTTC CASSLEGLAGVPYNEQFF
TRBJ2-3 NA TRBV7-8 few TGTGCCAGCAGCCTTGGGCCCGAAGGGCCAGATACGCAGTATTTT CASSLGPEGPDTQYF
TRBJ2-7 NA TRBV20-1 few TGCAGTGCTAGTGGCGGGATACCCTCCTACGAGCAGTACTTC CSASGGIPSYEQYF